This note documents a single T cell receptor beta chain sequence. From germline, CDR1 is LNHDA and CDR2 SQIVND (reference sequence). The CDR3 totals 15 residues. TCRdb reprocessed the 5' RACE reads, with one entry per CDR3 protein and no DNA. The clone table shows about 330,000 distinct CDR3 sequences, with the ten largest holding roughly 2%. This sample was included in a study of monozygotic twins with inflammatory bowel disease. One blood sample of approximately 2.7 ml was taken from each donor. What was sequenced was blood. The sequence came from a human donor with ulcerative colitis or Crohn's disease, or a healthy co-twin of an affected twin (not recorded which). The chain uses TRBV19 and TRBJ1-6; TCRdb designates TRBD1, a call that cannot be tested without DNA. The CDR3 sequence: CASSIGGQRYSPLHF.